These T cell receptor beta chains were read from a single sample in a study of neurological immune-mediated disorders. Each CDR3 protein gets one entry after TCRdb re-called the 5' RACE reads with MiXCR. The table includes some 26,000 distinct CDR3 sequences, about 6.9% detected once. Specimen: PBMCs. The receptor source for this set is a woman aged 50 to 60 in good health. CDR3s include the opening cysteine and the closing phenylalanine or tryptophan. A D gene is named only where the DNA matches it firmly. The size field is filled for only some rows; it gives once, few, many or a size class.

size: medium-sized
J: TRBJ2-5
V: TRBV12-3/TRBV12-4
D: .
CDR3: CASSSPRMDRETQYF
DNA: TGTGCCAGCAGTTCCCCACGGATGGATAGGGAGACCCAGTACTTC

size: many
J: TRBJ1-6
V: TRBV5-1
D: TRBD1
CDR3: CASSLRAGGESPLHF
DNA: TGCGCCAGCAGCTTACGAGCAGGGGGCGAATCACCCCTCCACTTT

size: many
J: TRBJ2-1
V: TRBV20-1
D: .
CDR3: CSARDGGVGNEQFF
DNA: TGCAGTGCTAGAGATGGCGGGGTGGGCAATGAGCAGTTCTTC

size: many
J: TRBJ2-3
V: TRBV24-1
D: .
CDR3: CATSDSIRYTQYF
DNA: TGTGCCACCAGTGACTCCATTAGGTACACGCAGTATTTT

size: many
J: TRBJ2-3
V: TRBV5-1
D: TRBD2
CDR3: CASSLVGTRITDTQYF
DNA: TGCGCCAGCAGCTTGGTTGGGACTAGGATCACAGATACGCAGTATTTT

size: many
J: TRBJ1-1
V: TRBV7-6
D: .
CDR3: CASSLWENTEAFF
DNA: TGTGCCAGCAGCTTATGGGAAAACACTGAAGCTTTCTTT

size: many
J: TRBJ2-7
V: TRBV3-1
D: .
CDR3: CASSHRGGADYEQYF
DNA: TGTGCCAGCAGCCATAGGGGCGGTGCTGACTACGAGCAGTACTTC

size: .
J: TRBJ1-6
V: TRBV15
D: .
CDR3: CATSRDSSYNSPLHF
DNA: TGTGCCACCAGCAGAGATAGCTCCTATAATTCACCCCTCCACTTT

size: .
J: TRBJ1-1
V: TRBV4-3
D: .
CDR3: CASSQSTENTEAFF
DNA: TGCGCCAGCAGCCAGTCGACAGAGAACACTGAAGCTTTCTTT

size: many
J: TRBJ1-2
V: TRBV5-1
D: .
CDR3: CASSLASANYGYTF
DNA: TGCGCCAGCAGCTTGGCCTCAGCTAACTATGGCTACACCTTC

size: many
J: TRBJ2-3
V: TRBV2
D: .
CDR3: CASRDRTVRNTQYF
DNA: TGTGCCAGCAGGGACCGGACAGTTAGAAATACGCAGTATTTT

size: many
J: TRBJ2-2
V: TRBV18
D: .
CDR3: CASSPRPLRGANTGELFF
DNA: TGTGCCAGCTCACCACGCCCCCTCAGGGGCGCGAACACCGGGGAGCTGTTTTTT

size: many
J: TRBJ2-1
V: TRBV11-1
D: .
CDR3: CASSSKPDGKQFF
DNA: TGTGCCAGCAGCTCCAAACCGGACGGCAAGCAGTTCTTC